A single sample gave rise to the 3 T cell receptor beta chains below, sequenced in a study of blood T cell repertoires in COVID-19. The protocol was immunoSEQ multiplex PCR, while the TCRdb copy is restricted to in-frame clones and leaves out a portion. This table has roughly 49,000 clones, approximately 95% appearing once. The sequenced sample was peripheral blood. The origin of the receptors is a man aged 60-69 years with COVID-19, enrolled during active disease.

The chain uses TRBV7-8 and TRBJ2-5; TRBD2 matches at 11 bases. Trimming took 1 base from V and 4 from J; bases not matched to a gene: 5. Germline V CDR1 and CDR2: SGHVS, FQNEAQ. CDR3 size: 16 residues. In DNA, the CDR3 is TGTGCCAGCAGCTTAGTACTAGCGGGAGTTCGAGAGACCCAGTACTTC. Its protein is CASSLVLAGVRETQYF.

In its sample, this clone was seen once. The chain joins TRBV5-1 to TRBJ2-5; tentatively, D is TRBD2 (6 bases). From germline, CDR1 is SGHRS and CDR2 YFSETQ. The CDR3 is 15 amino acids. V was shortened by 0 bases and J by 1 base, with 10 bases between the two germline ends. Written as DNA, the CDR3 is TGCGCCAGCAGCTTGGGGGGGACTTTCCAAGAGACCCAGTACTTC. Translating gives CASSLGGTFQETQYF.

V usage is TRBV6-7 and J usage is TRBJ1-1, with D maybe TRBD1 (6 bases). TRBV6-7 is designated an ORF whose function remains uncertain. CDR3 length equals 15 residues. Trimming pared 11 bases from V and 1 base from J, leaving 20 bases between. This chain's CDR3 is CACPGAANPNTEAFF. CDR3 sequence (DNA): TGTGCCTGCCCAGGGGCCGCAAATCCGAACACTGAAGCTTTCTTT.